The clone carrying this TCR beta chain counts as large. This CDR3 comprises 14 residues. The germline CDR1 and CDR2 sequences are SGHRS and YFSETQ. V dropped 5 bases and J dropped 5; count of bases not matched to a gene: 8. Sequencing used immunoSEQ multiplex PCR; TCRdb keeps in-frame clones, though not all of them. The sample lists 53,000 or so clones; 80% to 95% were seen once. The source of the sample is a study of technical replicates of blood from several donors. Sequences were obtained from PBMCs. This sequence was found in a human donor in good health. Some clones in this sample may be carry-over from other donors' samples. The chain uses TRBV5-1 and TRBJ2-7, with 9 bases that match TRBD2. CDR3 bases: TGCGCCAGCAGTTCAGCGGGGGGATATCACGAGCAGTACTTC. As protein: CASSSAGGYHEQYF.